What follows are 17 T cell receptor beta chains derived from one specimen sequenced in a study of T cell clonotyping in hematopoietic cell transplantation. Profiling relied on immunoSEQ multiplex PCR, and the TCRdb table lists in-frame clones only, not all of them. The sample lists roughly 13,000 clones, 80% to 95% seen once, with 0.95% to 1.5% in the top ten. Material for sequencing was peripheral blood mononuclear cells. The receptors were sampled from a man aged 25 to 40 in good health. Some clones in this sample may be carry-over from other donors' samples.

J is TRBJ1-1 and V is TRBV7-9, with a possible D match to TRBD1 (5 bases). Trimming left V 1 base short and J 4 bases short, with 13 bases between. CDR1 and CDR2 (germline): SEHNR, FQNEAQ (reference sequence). This CDR3 contains 15 residues. CDR3 sequence (DNA): TGTGCCAGCAGCTTAGTTAGGGGTATAGGCACTGAAGCTTTCTTT. Amino acids: CASSLVRGIGTEAFF. Based on the CDR3 plus reference TRBV7-9 and TRBJ1-1, the full variable domain is DTGVSQNPRHKITKRGQNVTFRCDPISEHNRLYWYRQTLGQGPEFLTYFQNEAQLEKSRLLSDRFSAERPKGSFSTLEIQRTEQGDSAMYLCASSLVRGIGTEAFFGQGTRLTVV.

The V call is TRBV11-2, the J call TRBJ1-2; 7 positions match TRBD1. There are 15 residues in the CDR3. CDR1 SGHAT and CDR2 FQNNGV come from the germline V gene. Germline trimming cut 5 bases from V and 4 bases from J; bases unmatched to any gene: 10. CDR3 region: CASSHDRATSYGYTF. The CDR3 DNA reads as TGTGCCAGCAGCCACGACAGGGCGACCTCCTATGGCTACACCTTC.

The V call is TRBV11-3, the J call TRBJ2-7; D gene uncertain. The germline CDR1 and CDR2 sequences are SGHNT and YENEEA. V gave up 5 bases and J gave up 0 bases, with 11 bases separating them. This CDR3 has 14 amino acids. This chain's CDR3 is CASSTRRISYEQYF. CDR3 bases: TGTGCCAGCAGCACGCGACGGATCTCCTACGAGCAGTACTTC.

The chain carries TRBV4-2 and TRBJ2-7; 7 bases match TRBD2. The CDR3 runs to 16 residues. CDR1 is LGHNA, CDR2 YNFKEQ, per germline. With V trimmed by 0 bases and J by 4 bases, 9 bases remained unmatched. The CDR3 DNA sequence: TGTGCCAGCAGCCAAGATCACGCGGCGGGAGCATACGAGCAGTACTTC. It yields the protein CASSQDHAAGAYEQYF.

The CDR3, as DNA: TGTGCCAGCAGTGAATTAGGCAGCTACGAGCAGTACTTC. It yields the protein CASSELGSYEQYF. The genes are TRBV25-1 and TRBJ2-7, with D hard to call. The CDR3 extends over 13 amino acids. V was clipped by 1 base and J by 3 bases, with 7 bases between them. From germline, CDR1 is MGHDK and CDR2 SYGVNS.

This clone showed up just once. The V gene is TRBV19, the J gene TRBJ1-2; possible D gene TRBD1, 6 bases. V was trimmed by 3 bases and J by 6 bases, leaving 11 bases between them. This CDR3 has 13 residues. Germline lookup yields CDR1 LNHDA and CDR2 SQIVND (reference sequence). For the CDR3, the DNA is TGTGCCAGTAGTATCGGGACAAGCAATGGCTACACCTTC. Encoded protein: CASSIGTSNGYTF.

The chain employs TRBV15 and TRBJ2-5; perhaps TRBD2 as D (6 bases). V was cut by 3 bases and J by 7 bases, with 6 bases left in between. Germline assignment: CDR1 LNHNV and CDR2 YYDKDF (reference sequence). The CDR3 sequence is 11 residues long. In nucleotides, the CDR3 is TGTGCCACCAGCAGGGGGGGGACCCAGTACTTC. This translates into CATSRGGTQYF.

This chain connects TRBV30 to TRBJ2-7; a weak D match, TRBD1 (6 bases). V shed 2 bases and J shed 6 bases, with 11 bases lying between them. CDR1 GTSNPN and CDR2 SVGIG come from the germline V gene (reference sequence). The CDR3 runs to 12 residues. The CDR3 here is CAWSTQGGEQYF. Here the CDR3 DNA reads TGTGCCTGGAGTACACAGGGTGGCGAGCAGTACTTC. Looking up the rest from reference TRBV30 and TRBJ2-7 gives the full variable domain: SQTIHQWPATLVQPVGSPLSLECTVEGTSNPNLYWYRQAAGRGLQLLFYSVGIGQISSEVPQNLSASRPQDRQFILSSKKLLLSDSGFYLCAWSTQGGEQYFGPGTRLTVT.

The chain carries TRBV4-1 and TRBJ2-7, with TRBD1 matching 7 bases. The CDR3 has 16 amino acids. The J segment lost 1 base and the V segment lost 1 base, leaving 7 bases of the junction unmatched. Germline loops: CDR1 MGHRA, CDR2 YSYEKL. The CDR3 is CASSQGDSPFSYEQYF. CDR3 coding DNA: TGCGCCAGCAGCCAAGGGGACAGTCCTTTTTCCTACGAGCAGTACTTC.

The chain recombines TRBV19 with TRBJ1-2; unclear D gene. The V gene lost 5 bases and the J gene lost 0 bases, with 13 bases spanning the gap. Germline loops: CDR1 LNHDA, CDR2 SQIVND (reference sequence). The CDR3 runs 15 residues. The CDR3 bases are TGTGCCAGTAGTTCCTCAGGCGGTTCTAACTATGGCTACACCTTC. The encoded protein is CASSSSGGSNYGYTF.

The rearrangement joins TRBV19 to TRBJ1-2, with TRBD1 identical over 9 bases. CDR3 length: 14 residues. Germline loops: CDR1 LNHDA, CDR2 SQIVND (reference sequence). Trimming cost V 6 bases and J 8 bases; bases outside gene matches: 10. In DNA, the CDR3 is TGTGCCAGTAGACCGGGACAGGGAATACGGGGCTACACCTTC. It codes for CASRPGQGIRGYTF. The full variable domain, completed using reference TRBV19 and TRBJ1-2, is DGGITQSPKYLFRKEGQNVTLSCEQNLNHDAMYWYRQDPGQGLRLIYYSQIVNDFQKGDIAEGYSVSREKKESFPLTVTSAQKNPTAFYLCASRPGQGIRGYTFGSGTRLTVV.

The chain carries TRBV6-5 and TRBJ2-7; 10 nucleotides align to TRBD1. Looked up from germline, CDR1 is MNHEY and CDR2 is SVGAGI. V gave up 6 bases and J gave up 6 bases; unmatched junction bases: 2. The CDR3 runs 12 residues. CDR3 region: CASRRQGAEQYF. The CDR3, as DNA: TGTGCCAGCAGGAGACAGGGGGCCGAGCAGTACTTC.

This rearrangement joins TRBV5-1 to TRBJ2-7; 11 bases are shared with TRBD2. Germline-derived CDR1 and CDR2 are SGHRS and YFSETQ. V shed 0 bases and J 4 bases; nucleotides not matched to a gene: 9. The CDR3 runs to 17 residues. The CDR3 loop reads CASSLGLAGFQGYEQYF. CDR3 sequence (DNA): TGCGCCAGCAGCTTGGGACTAGCGGGGTTCCAAGGATACGAGCAGTACTTC.

This rearrangement joins TRBV20-1 to TRBJ1-1; D is perhaps TRBD1 (6 bases). CDR3 length: 11 residues. CDR1 DFQATT and CDR2 SNEGSKA come from the germline V gene (reference sequence). Trimming took off 5 bases at V and 4 bases at J, with 8 bases between the two ends. The CDR3 loop is CSAGGATEAFF. The CDR3 bases are TGCAGTGCTGGGGGGGCCACTGAAGCTTTCTTT.

V usage is TRBV2 and J usage is TRBJ2-4; 15 nucleotides agree with TRBD2. Per the germline V gene, CDR1 is SNHLY and CDR2 is FYNNEI. Unmatched junction bases numbered 6, after V lost 6 bases and J lost 6 bases. The CDR3 length is 16 residues. The CDR3 coding sequence is TGTGCCAGCAGGGGAGGACTAGCGGGAGGGGCAAACATTCAGTACTTC. Translation gives CASRGGLAGGANIQYF.

The rearrangement joins TRBV4-3 to TRBJ1-3; a weak D match, TRBD1 (5 bases). CDR1 and CDR2 from the germline V gene are LGHNA and YSLEER. Deletions cut 0 bases from V and 4 bases from J, with 10 bases between. This CDR3 is built from 15 residues. The CDR3 protein is CASSQDATAGNTIYF. The CDR3 DNA follows: TGCGCCAGCAGCCAAGACGCGACAGCGGGAAACACCATATATTTT.

The chain joins TRBV5-6 to TRBJ1-2; D gene uncertain. The V end lost 0 bases, the J end lost 4 bases, and 10 bases lay between the germline ends. Germline CDR1 reads SGHDT; CDR2 reads YYEEEE. The CDR3 sequence is 14 residues long. The CDR3 spells CASSLAGRTYGYTF. The CDR3 DNA sequence: TGTGCCAGCAGCTTGGCGGGGAGAACCTATGGCTACACCTTC.